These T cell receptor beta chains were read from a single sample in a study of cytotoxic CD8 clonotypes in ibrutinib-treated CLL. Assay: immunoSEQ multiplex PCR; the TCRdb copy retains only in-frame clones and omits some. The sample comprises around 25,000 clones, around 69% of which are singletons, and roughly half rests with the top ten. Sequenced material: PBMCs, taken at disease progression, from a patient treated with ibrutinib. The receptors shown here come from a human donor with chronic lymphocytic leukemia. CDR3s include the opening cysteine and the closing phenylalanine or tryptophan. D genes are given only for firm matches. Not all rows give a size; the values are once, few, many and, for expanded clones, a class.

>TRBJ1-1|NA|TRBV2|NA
CASRVNTEAFF
TGTGCCAGCAGAGTAAACACTGAAGCTTTCTTT
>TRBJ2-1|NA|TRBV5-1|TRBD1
CASSFSQGARYNEQFF
TGCGCCAGCAGCTTTTCGCAGGGGGCGCGATACAATGAGCAGTTCTTC
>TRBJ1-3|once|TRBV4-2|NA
CASSLPPDSGNTIYF
TGTGCCAGCAGCCTCCCCCCCGACTCTGGAAACACCATATATTTT
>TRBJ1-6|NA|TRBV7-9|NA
CASTLQGHSPLHF
TGTGCCAGCACCCTCCAAGGGCATTCACCCCTCCACTTT
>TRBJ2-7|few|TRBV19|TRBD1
CASSMTGTVTYEQYF
TGTGCCAGTAGTATGACCGGGACAGTTACCTACGAGCAGTACTTC
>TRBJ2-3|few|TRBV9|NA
CASSVGGSSDTQYF
TGTGCCAGCAGCGTAGGGGGTAGTTCAGATACGCAGTATTTT
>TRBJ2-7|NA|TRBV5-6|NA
CASSPRRWSTDEQYF
TGTGCCAGCAGCCCGCGGAGGTGGTCCACTGACGAGCAGTACTTC
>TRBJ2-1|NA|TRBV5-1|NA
CASSSGAEYNEQFF
TGCGCCAGCAGCAGTGGGGCTGAGTACAATGAGCAGTTCTTC
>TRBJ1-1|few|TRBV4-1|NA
CASSSGGILDWNTEAFF
TGCGCCAGCAGCTCAGGAGGTATTCTGGATTGGAACACTGAAGCTTTCTTT
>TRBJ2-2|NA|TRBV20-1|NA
CSARASGELFF
TGCAGTGCTAGAGCTTCGGGGGAGCTGTTTTTT
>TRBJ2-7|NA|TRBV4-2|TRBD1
CASSQFPGQGYEQYF
TGTGCCAGCAGCCAATTCCCGGGACAGGGCTACGAGCAGTACTTC
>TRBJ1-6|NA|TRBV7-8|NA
CASSQQREYNSPLHF
TGCGCCAGCAGCCAGCAACGGGAGTATAATTCACCCCTCCACTTT
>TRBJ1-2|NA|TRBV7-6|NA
CASSPGGDLGYTF
TGTGCCAGCAGCCCGGGAGGGGACCTCGGCTACACCTTC
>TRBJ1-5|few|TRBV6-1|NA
CASSRTGDSNQPQHF
TGTGCCAGCAGCAGAACAGGAGATAGCAATCAGCCCCAGCATTTT
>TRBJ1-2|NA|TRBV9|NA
CASSVNPDLNYGYTF
TGTGCCAGCAGCGTAAACCCGGACCTGAACTATGGCTACACCTTC
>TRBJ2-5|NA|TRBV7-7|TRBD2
CASSLAGGGQETQYF
TGTGCCAGCAGCTTAGCCGGGGGGGGCCAAGAGACCCAGTACTTC
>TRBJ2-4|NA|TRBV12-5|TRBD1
CASGLAGQGRAKNIQYF
TGTGCTAGTGGTTTGGCGGGACAGGGAAGGGCCAAAAACATTCAGTACTTC